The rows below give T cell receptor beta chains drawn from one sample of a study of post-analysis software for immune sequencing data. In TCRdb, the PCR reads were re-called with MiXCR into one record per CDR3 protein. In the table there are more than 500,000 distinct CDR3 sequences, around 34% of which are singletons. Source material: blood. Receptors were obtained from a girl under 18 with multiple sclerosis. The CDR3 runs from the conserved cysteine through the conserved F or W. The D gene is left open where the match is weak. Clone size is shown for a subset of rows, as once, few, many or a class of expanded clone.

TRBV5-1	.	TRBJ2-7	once	TGCGCCAGCAGCAATGGCTTGGACCCCTACGAGCAGTACTTC	CASSNGLDPYEQYF
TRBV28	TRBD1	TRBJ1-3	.	TGTGCCGGCAGGCAGGGGACAGGCGCCTCTGGAAACACCATATATTTT	CAGRQGTGASGNTIYF
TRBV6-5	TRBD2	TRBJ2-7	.	TGTGCCAGCAGATTTCGGGGGGGCGGCTACGAGCAGTACTTC	CASRFRGGGYEQYF
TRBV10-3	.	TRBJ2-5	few	TGTGCCATCAGTGAGAGGGGCAGGGGGGCGGAGGAGACCCAGTACTTC	CAISERGRGAEETQYF
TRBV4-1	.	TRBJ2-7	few	TGCGCCAGCAGCCAAGATCTTAGCGCGGGACAGCCTTACGAGCAGTACTTC	CASSQDLSAGQPYEQYF
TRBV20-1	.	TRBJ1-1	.	TGCAGTGCTAGGAATCCCGACAGCGCGATTGAAGCTTTCTTT	CSARNPDSAIEAFF
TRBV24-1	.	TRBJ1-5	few	TGTGCCACCAGCCTGGACAGTGAGAATCAGCCCCAGCATTTT	CATSLDSENQPQHF
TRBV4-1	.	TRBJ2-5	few	TGCGCCAGCAGCCAAATGAGGAACCAAGAGACCCAGTACTTC	CASSQMRNQETQYF
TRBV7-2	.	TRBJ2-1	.	TGTGCCAGCAGCCACCTTACCCAGGGTACCTCCTACAATGAGCAGTTCTTC	CASSHLTQGTSYNEQFF
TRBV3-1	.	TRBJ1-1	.	TGTGCCAGCAGCCAAGATGGGGCCTCGAACACTGAAGCTTTCTTT	CASSQDGASNTEAFF
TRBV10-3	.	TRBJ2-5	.	TGTGCCATCAGTGAGTCGGAAGTACAAGGGACCGAGTACTTC	CAISESEVQGTEYF
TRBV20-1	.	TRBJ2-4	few	TGCAGTGCTAGAGAGTCAGTAACAGGGACCAAAAACATTCAGTACTTC	CSARESVTGTKNIQYF
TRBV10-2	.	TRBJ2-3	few	TGCGCCAGCGGAGCCCGAAATGTCACAGATACGCAGTATTTT	CASGARNVTDTQYF
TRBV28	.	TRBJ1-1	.	TGTGCCAGCTCAGTTCCGGGACGGGGTCAAGGTGAAGCTTTCTTT	CASSVPGRGQGEAFF
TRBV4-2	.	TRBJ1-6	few	TGTGCCAGCAGCCAAGATCATCGGAGTAAGTTGGATAATTCACCCCTCCACTTT	CASSQDHRSKLDNSPLHF